This T cell receptor (beta chain) is from a study of control samples from healthy donors and cancer patients. V gave up 5 bases and J gave up 0 bases; unmatched junction bases: 6. The CDR3 extends over 15 amino acids. Germline lookup yields CDR1 LNHDA and CDR2 SQIVND (reference sequence). The protocol was immunoSEQ multiplex PCR, while the TCRdb copy is restricted to in-frame clones and leaves out a portion. Here the sample spans about 120,000 clones, 88% being singletons. V and J are TRBV19 and TRBJ1-2; 7 positions match TRBD1. The sequence came from a man aged 40-55 years in good health. The sample was blood. As DNA, the CDR3 is TGTGCCAGTAGTCCCACTACAGGGGCTAACTATGGCTACACCTTC. Its translation is CASSPTTGANYGYTF.